This paragraph reports one T cell receptor beta chain. The data originate from a study of blood T cell repertoires in COVID-19. For the study at large: Collection of acute and convalescent COVID-19 samples took place in the United States, Italy and Spain. Sample material is recorded as cDNA or gDNA derived from T cells, B-cell-depleted T cells, or PBMCs.

Germline CDR1 is LNHDA and CDR2 is SQIVND (reference sequence). CDR3 length: 15 amino acids. V was shortened by 6 bases and J by 3 bases, with 17 bases between the two germline ends. The data were produced by immunoSEQ multiplex PCR, yet TCRdb's version contains in-frame clones alone and is incomplete. Of tens of thousands of clones detected, around 93% appear once; the ten largest clones hold around 2.3%. The source is a human donor with active COVID-19. The donor label of this sample is uncertain. Sequenced material: peripheral blood. The chain employs TRBV19 and TRBJ1-1; D possibly corresponds to TRBD1 (6 bases). The CDR3 coding sequence is TGTGCCAGTAGCACCTCGAGGGGGAGGGACACTGAAGCTTTCTTT. Amino acid sequence: CASSTSRGRDTEAFF. The full variable domain, in which reference TRBV19 and TRBJ1-1 provide the parts outside the CDR3, is DGGITQSPKYLFRKEGQNVTLSCEQNLNHDAMYWYRQDPGQGLRLIYYSQIVNDFQKGDIAEGYSVSREKKESFPLTVTSAQKNPTAFYLCASSTSRGRDTEAFFGQGTRLTVV.